This TCR beta chain stems from a study of control samples from healthy donors and cancer patients. Assay: immunoSEQ multiplex PCR; the TCRdb copy retains only in-frame clones and omits some. The sample lists approximately 210,000 clones, about 90% occurring once. The V gene lost 1 base and the J gene lost 4 bases, with 9 bases spanning the gap. This CDR3 is 14 amino acids long. Germline V gene sequence: CDR1 SGHAT, CDR2 FQNNGV. The origin of this receptor is a man aged 25 to 45 in good health. The sample taken for sequencing was blood. The rearrangement joins TRBV11-2 to TRBJ2-3; tentatively, D is TRBD2 (5 bases). This chain's CDR3 is CASSLVRAPDTQYF. In DNA form, the CDR3 reads TGTGCCAGCAGCTTAGTGAGGGCCCCAGATACGCAGTATTTT.